This T cell receptor (beta chain) was profiled in a study of response to subunit inactivated influenza vaccine. TCRdb re-called the RT-PCR reads with MiXCR, one entry per CDR3 protein. The repertoire consists of hundreds of thousands of distinct CDR3 sequences, with about 15% occurring once and the leading ten covering roughly 7.6%. The sample in question was PBMCs from blood, obtained around 15 days before vaccination. The source is a man aged 45 to 65 who received an inactivated influenza vaccine.

Written as DNA, the CDR3 is TGTGCCAGCAGTACCTCTCCGGGACAGGGGGCGATTTTCTACAATGAGCAGTTCTTC. Its protein product is CASSTSPGQGAIFYNEQFF. The chain is built from TRBV6-1 and TRBJ2-1, with 12 positions matching TRBD1. The germline CDR1 and CDR2 sequences are MNHNS and SASEGT. The length of the CDR3 is 19 residues. V gave up 5 bases and J gave up 3 bases; unmatched junction bases: 14.